This TCR beta chain emerged from a study of cytomegalovirus exposure and HLA in healthy donors. 13 Jbeta primers and 60 Vbeta primers were used for the PCR. Clones were read by immunoSEQ multiplex PCR, and TCRdb kept only the in-frame ones, dropping some. The table has more than 65,000 clones, around three quarters seen once. Whole-study results and caveats: Rarity characterized most TCR sequences, yet some public TCRs appeared in many donors.

With V trimmed by 6 bases and J by 6 bases, 7 bases remained unmatched. This CDR3 is built from 13 residues. Germline V gives CDR1 MNHEY, CDR2 SVGAGI. A note on this clone: Its matching antigen is unknown.

The chain couples TRBV6-5 to TRBJ2-7, with 8 bases fitting TRBD1. Sequencing was done on a sample of PBMCs. The sequence derives from a man aged 40-49 years in good health and CMV-seronegative. DNA for the CDR3: TGTGCCAGCAGACTGGGACAGGTCGGCGAGCAGTACTTC. Translated, it gives CASRLGQVGEQYF.